This record looks at one TCR beta chain sequence and its context. Time point in this sample: before trial treatment. This entry belongs to a study of low-dose radiotherapy and immunotherapy resistance in tumors. Study background: 1 Gy per fraction was delivered to Cohort 2 every two weeks, for 13 Gy total over 26 weeks. Patients' oral aspirin dose was 300 mg daily across four cycles from cycle 1 day 1.

This CDR3 contains 14 residues. Deletions cut 9 bases from V and 4 bases from J, with 20 bases between. Per the germline V gene, CDR1 is SGHDT and CDR2 is YYEEEE. Alpha- and beta-chain coverage of first-strand cDNA came from TRAV- and TRBV-specific primers. Amplification, which lasted roughly 22 PCR cycles, used a constant-region primer and V-primer adapter to amplify TCRs. A single record per CDR3 protein comes from TCRdb applying MiXCR to the reads. The sample consists of about 64,000 distinct CDR3 sequences, 26% of them appearing once. The chain combines TRBV5-6 with TRBJ2-7, with D perhaps being TRBD1 or TRBD2 (6 bases each). The TCR sequence derives from a male donor with rectosigmoid adenocarcinoma. The sample in question was PBMCs, obtained before treatment. CDR3 nucleotide sequence: TGTGCCATCACCAGGGACGGAGGGGGGTACGAGCAGTACTTC. Its protein product is CAITRDGGGYEQYF.